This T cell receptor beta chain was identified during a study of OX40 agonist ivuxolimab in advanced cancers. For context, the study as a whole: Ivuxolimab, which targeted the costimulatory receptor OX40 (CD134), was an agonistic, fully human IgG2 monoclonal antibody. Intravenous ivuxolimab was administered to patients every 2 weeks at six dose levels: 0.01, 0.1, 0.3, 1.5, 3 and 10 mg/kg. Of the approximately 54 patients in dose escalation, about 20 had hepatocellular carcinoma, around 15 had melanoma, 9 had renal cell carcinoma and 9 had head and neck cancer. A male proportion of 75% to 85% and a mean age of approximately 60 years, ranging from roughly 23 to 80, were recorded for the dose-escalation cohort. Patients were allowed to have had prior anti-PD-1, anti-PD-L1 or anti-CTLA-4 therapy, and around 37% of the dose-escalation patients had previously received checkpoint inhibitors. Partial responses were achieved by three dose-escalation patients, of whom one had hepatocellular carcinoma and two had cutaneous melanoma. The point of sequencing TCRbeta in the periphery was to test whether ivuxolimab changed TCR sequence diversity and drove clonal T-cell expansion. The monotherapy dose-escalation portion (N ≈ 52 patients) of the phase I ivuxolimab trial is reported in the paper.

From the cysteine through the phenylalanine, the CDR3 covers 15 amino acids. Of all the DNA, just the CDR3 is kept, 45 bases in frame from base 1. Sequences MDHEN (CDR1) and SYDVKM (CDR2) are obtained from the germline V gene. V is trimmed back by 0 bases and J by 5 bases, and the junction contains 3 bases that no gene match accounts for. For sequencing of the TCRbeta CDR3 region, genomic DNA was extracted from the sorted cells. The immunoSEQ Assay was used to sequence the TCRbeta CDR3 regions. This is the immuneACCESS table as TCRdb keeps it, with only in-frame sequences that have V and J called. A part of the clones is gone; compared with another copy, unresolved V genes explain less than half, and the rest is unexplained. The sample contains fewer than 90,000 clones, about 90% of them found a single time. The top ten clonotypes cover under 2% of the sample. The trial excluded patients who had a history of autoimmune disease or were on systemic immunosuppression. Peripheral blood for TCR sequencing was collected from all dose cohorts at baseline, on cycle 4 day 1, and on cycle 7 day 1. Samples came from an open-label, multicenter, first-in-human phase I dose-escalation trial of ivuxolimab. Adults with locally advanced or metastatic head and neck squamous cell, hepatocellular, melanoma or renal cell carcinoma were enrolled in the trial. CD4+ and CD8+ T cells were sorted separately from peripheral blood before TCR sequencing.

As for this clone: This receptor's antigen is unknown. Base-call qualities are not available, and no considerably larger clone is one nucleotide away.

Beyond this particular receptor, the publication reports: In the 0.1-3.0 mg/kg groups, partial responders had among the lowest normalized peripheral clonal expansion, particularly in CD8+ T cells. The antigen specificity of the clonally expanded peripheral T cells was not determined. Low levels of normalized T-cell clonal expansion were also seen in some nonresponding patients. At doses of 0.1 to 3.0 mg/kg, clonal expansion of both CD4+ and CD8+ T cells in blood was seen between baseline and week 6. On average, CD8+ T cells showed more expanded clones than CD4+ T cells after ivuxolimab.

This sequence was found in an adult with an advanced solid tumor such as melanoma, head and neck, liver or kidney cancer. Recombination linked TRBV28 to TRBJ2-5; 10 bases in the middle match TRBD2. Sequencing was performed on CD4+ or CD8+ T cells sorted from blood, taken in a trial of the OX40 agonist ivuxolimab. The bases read TGTGCCAGCAGTTTATGGACTAGCGGGCGGGAGACCCAGTACTTC. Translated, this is CASSLWTSGRETQYF. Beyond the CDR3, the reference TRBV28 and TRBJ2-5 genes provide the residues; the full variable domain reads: DVKVTQSSRYLVKRTGEKVFLECVQDMDHENMFWYRQDPGLGLRLIYFSYDVKMKEKGDIPEGYSVSREKKERFSLILESASTNQTSMYLCASSLWTSGRETQYFGPGTRLLVL.